These 20 T cell receptor beta chains were all obtained from the same sample, sequenced in a study of Ad26.COV2.S vaccination and SARS-CoV-2 variants. Produced via immunoSEQ multiplex PCR; TCRdb's table is partial and in-frame only. Counted here are under 95,000 clones, 82% occurring once; the ten biggest clones make up about 17%. Material: peripheral blood, obtained after recovery from COVID-19. All receptors come from a human donor who had recovered from COVID-19.

The genes are TRBV7-2 and TRBJ1-2; no firm D call. V was cut by 5 bases and J by 0 bases, with 10 bases left in between. The CDR3 length is 14 residues. CDR1 and CDR2 from the germline V gene are SGHTA and FQGNSA. CDR3 nucleotide sequence: TGTGCCAGCAGCCCAAAGAACTCTAACTATGGCTACACCTTC. Its protein is CASSPKNSNYGYTF.

The rearrangement joins TRBV11-3 to TRBJ2-3, with unresolved D. Germline V CDR1 and CDR2: SGHNT, YENEEA. The CDR3 loop spans 14 amino acids. The V gene lost 2 bases and the J gene lost 4 bases, with 10 bases spanning the gap. The CDR3 loop reads CASSLFSSADTQYF. DNA for the CDR3: TGTGCCAGCAGCTTATTTTCCTCCGCAGATACGCAGTATTTT.

The gene calls are TRBV7-9 and TRBJ2-3; a weak D match, TRBD2 (5 bases). The CDR3 is 13 residues long. Germline CDR1 and CDR2: SEHNR and FQNEAQ (reference sequence). With 5 bases removed from V and 2 bases from J, the gap between germline ends came to 8 bases. CDR3: CASSQRNTDTQYF. CDR3 sequence (DNA): TGTGCCAGCAGCCAGCGGAACACAGATACGCAGTATTTT.

The chain uses TRBV4-1 and TRBJ1-1; a weak D match, TRBD1 (6 bases). V shed 0 bases and J shed 1 base, with 18 bases lying between them. Germline CDR1 MGHRA, CDR2 YSYEKL. This CDR3 has 18 amino acids. Here the CDR3 reads CASSQEPSDSLPNTEAFF. CDR3 DNA: TGCGCCAGCAGCCAAGAACCTTCGGACAGTCTACCGAACACTGAAGCTTTCTTT.

This chain uses TRBV5-5 with TRBJ2-7; maybe TRBD1 (8 bases). Germline V CDR1 and CDR2: SGHKS, YYEKEE (reference sequence). The CDR3 covers 16 residues. V gave up 1 base and J gave up 5 bases, with 19 bases separating them. The CDR3 spells CASSLQQGGSVDEQYF. In DNA, the CDR3 is TGTGCCAGCAGCTTGCAACAGGGGGGGTCAGTTGACGAGCAGTACTTC.

This clone appeared a single time. CDR3 residues: CASSLELTRAMDTYEQYF. The CDR3 coding sequence is TGTGCCAGCAGCTTAGAGCTCACTAGAGCAATGGACACCTACGAGCAGTACTTC. The V call is TRBV7-8, the J call TRBJ2-7; D possibly uses TRBD1 or TRBD2 (5 bases each). Germline CDR1 is SGHVS and CDR2 is FQNEAQ. The CDR3 is 18 amino acids. V lost 1 base and J 2 bases, leaving 21 bases between the germline ends.

The chain employs TRBV5-4 and TRBJ2-1, with 9 bases that match TRBD1. The junction had 7 bases not matched to a gene; V was cut back by 4 bases and J by 5 bases. Germline loops: CDR1 SGHNT, CDR2 YYREEE (reference sequence). The CDR3 is made up of 15 amino acids. The chain's CDR3 is CASSDRDRVDNEQFF. The CDR3 DNA sequence: TGTGCCAGCAGCGACCGGGACAGGGTGGACAATGAGCAGTTCTTC.

The chain has TRBV28 and TRBJ2-7; 10 bases match TRBD1. The CDR3 is made up of 20 amino acids. The V segment lost 2 bases and the J segment 4 bases; nucleotides outside the gene matches: 20. Germline CDR1 reads MDHEN; CDR2 reads SYDVKM. The DNA of the CDR3 is TGTGCCAGCAGTTTAGAACCAAGCCGCTGGGCGGACAGGGGGGGGTACGAGCAGTACTTC. Translation: CASSLEPSRWADRGGYEQYF. Combining the CDR3 with reference TRBV28 and TRBJ2-7 gives the whole variable domain DVKVTQSSRYLVKRTGEKVFLECVQDMDHENMFWYRQDPGLGLRLIYFSYDVKMKEKGDIPEGYSVSREKKERFSLILESASTNQTSMYLCASSLEPSRWADRGGYEQYFGPGTRLTVT.

This chain joins TRBV5-5 and TRBJ2-6; possible D gene TRBD1, 6 bases. Germline CDR1 is SGHKS and CDR2 is YYEKEE (reference sequence). The germline V and J ends were trimmed by 4 bases and 0 bases, with 14 bases remaining between them. The CDR3 contains 17 residues. CDR3 in DNA: TGTGCCAGCAGCGGCCGGGACAAGGCCTCTGGGGCCAACGTCCTGACTTTC. This sequence encodes CASSGRDKASGANVLTF.

This chain links TRBV9 with TRBJ2-7; D is possibly TRBD1 (6 bases). The V and J ends lost 2 bases and 6 bases respectively, with 12 bases between them. The CDR3 runs to 13 residues. Germline values: CDR1 SGDLS, CDR2 YYNGEE. The CDR3 here is CASSVTGSGEQYF. CDR3 DNA: TGTGCCAGCAGCGTGACAGGCTCAGGCGAGCAGTACTTC.

This chain uses TRBV28 with TRBJ1-5; D not certain. The germline V and J ends were trimmed by 7 bases and 0 bases, with 16 bases remaining between them. Germline CDR1 and CDR2: MDHEN and SYDVKM. The CDR3 runs 16 residues. The CDR3 reads CASTLADGYSNQPQHF. The CDR3 nucleotides read TGTGCCAGCACCTTAGCGGACGGATATAGCAATCAGCCCCAGCATTTT. The whole variable domain, filled in from reference TRBV28 and TRBJ1-5, reads DVKVTQSSRYLVKRTGEKVFLECVQDMDHENMFWYRQDPGLGLRLIYFSYDVKMKEKGDIPEGYSVSREKKERFSLILESASTNQTSMYLCASTLADGYSNQPQHFGDGTRLSIL.

This sequence joins TRBV18 and TRBJ1-1; no reliable D call. This CDR3 has 15 residues. Germline V lookup: CDR1 KGHSH, CDR2 LQKENI. The V gene lost 0 bases and the J gene lost 0 bases, with 8 bases spanning the gap. The CDR3 loop is CASSPPRRMNTEAFF. CDR3 nucleotide sequence: TGTGCCAGCTCACCACCGCGTCGGATGAACACTGAAGCTTTCTTT.

The rearrangement links TRBV6-5 to TRBJ2-2; 11 bases are shared with TRBD2. Germline CDR1 reads MNHEY; CDR2 reads SVGAGI. V was clipped by 4 bases and J by 6 bases; unmatched bases: 7. The CDR3 runs to 16 residues. The CDR3 region has the DNA TGTGCCAGCAGTTTGAGGGGACTAGCGGAAGCCGGGGAGCTGTTTTTT. Translating gives CASSLRGLAEAGELFF.

This clone was seen only a few times. The chain employs TRBV6-1 and TRBJ1-5, with D hard to call. The CDR3 has 15 residues. Trimming left V 2 bases short and J 7 bases short, with 15 bases between. Germline V lookup: CDR1 MNHNS, CDR2 SASEGT. For the CDR3, the DNA is TGTGCCAGCAGTGAATTTTTGGAGGGTCACCAGCCCCAGCATTTT. Translating gives CASSEFLEGHQPQHF.

The genes are TRBV9 and TRBJ1-1, with D possibly matching TRBD1 (5 bases). The CDR3 is made up of 15 amino acids. Germline lookup yields CDR1 SGDLS and CDR2 YYNGEE. V was trimmed by 2 bases and J by 3 bases, leaving 14 bases between them. CDR3 nucleotides: TGTGCCAGCAGCGTTAGGGACCGGTACTACACTGAAGCTTTCTTT. It encodes CASSVRDRYYTEAFF.

This chain uses TRBV28 with TRBJ2-1, with 9 bases fitting TRBD2. Germline V gene lookup returns CDR1 MDHEN and CDR2 SYDVKM. V was clipped by 11 bases and J by 10 bases; unmatched bases: 15. The CDR3 loop spans 14 amino acids. As DNA, the CDR3 is TGTGCCTGGTCGACTAGCGGCCTGGGTCGGGAGCAGTTCTTC. Translating gives CAWSTSGLGREQFF. Together with reference TRBV28 and TRBJ2-1, the CDR3 gives the full variable domain: DVKVTQSSRYLVKRTGEKVFLECVQDMDHENMFWYRQDPGLGLRLIYFSYDVKMKEKGDIPEGYSVSREKKERFSLILESASTNQTSMYLCAWSTSGLGREQFFGPGTRLTVL.

V and J are TRBV6-6 and TRBJ2-2; D not resolved. The V gene lost 3 bases and the J gene lost 5 bases, with 4 bases spanning the gap. This CDR3 is built from 12 residues. The germline gives CDR1 MNHNY, CDR2 SVGAGI (reference sequence). The CDR3 loop reads CASSYITGELFF. The CDR3 nucleotides read TGTGCCAGCAGTTATATAACCGGGGAGCTGTTTTTT.

This clone was detected once. This chain joins TRBV24-1 and TRBJ1-2, with 10 bases fitting TRBD1. The CDR3 totals 13 residues. Germline CDR1 and CDR2: KGHDR and SFDVKD. V was clipped by 4 bases and J by 7 bases; unmatched bases: 2. The CDR3 DNA follows: TGTGCCACCAGTGACCGGACAGGGGGTGGCTACACCTTC. Protein sequence: CATSDRTGGGYTF.

This clone was detected a few times. V is TRBV10-3 and J is TRBJ1-2; D may be TRBD1 (5 bases). The CDR3 is 15 residues long. Germline lookup yields CDR1 ENHRY and CDR2 SYGVKD. V lost 3 bases and J 3 bases, leaving 14 bases between the germline ends. CDR3 sequence reads: CAISDRGGYDYGYTF. The CDR3 DNA reads TGTGCCATCAGTGATCGGGGGGGGTACGACTATGGCTACACCTTC.

This chain links TRBV19 with TRBJ2-3; D not resolved. Trimming left V 5 bases short and J 2 bases short, with 8 bases between. This CDR3 comprises 13 residues. CDR1 and CDR2 from the germline V gene are LNHDA and SQIVND (reference sequence). Written as DNA, the CDR3 is TGTGCCAGTAGTTTCACAGTCACAGATACGCAGTATTTT. This codes for CASSFTVTDTQYF.